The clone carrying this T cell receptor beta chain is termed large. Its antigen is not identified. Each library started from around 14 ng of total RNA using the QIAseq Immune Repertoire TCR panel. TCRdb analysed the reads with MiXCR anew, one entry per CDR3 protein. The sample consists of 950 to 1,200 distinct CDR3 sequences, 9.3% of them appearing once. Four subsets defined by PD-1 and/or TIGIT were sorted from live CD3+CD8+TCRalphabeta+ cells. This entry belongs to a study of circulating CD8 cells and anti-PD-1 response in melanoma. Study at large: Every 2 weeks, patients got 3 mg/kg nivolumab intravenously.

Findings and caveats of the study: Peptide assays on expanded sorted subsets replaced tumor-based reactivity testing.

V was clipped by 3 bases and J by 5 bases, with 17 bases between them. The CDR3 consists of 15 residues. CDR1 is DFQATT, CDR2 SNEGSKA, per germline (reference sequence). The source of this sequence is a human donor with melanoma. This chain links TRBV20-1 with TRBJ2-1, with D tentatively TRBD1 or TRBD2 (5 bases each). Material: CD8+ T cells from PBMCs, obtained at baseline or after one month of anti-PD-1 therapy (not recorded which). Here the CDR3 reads CSASTRDGWNNEQFF. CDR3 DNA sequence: TGCAGTGCTAGCACCCGGGACGGATGGAACAATGAGCAGTTCTTC.